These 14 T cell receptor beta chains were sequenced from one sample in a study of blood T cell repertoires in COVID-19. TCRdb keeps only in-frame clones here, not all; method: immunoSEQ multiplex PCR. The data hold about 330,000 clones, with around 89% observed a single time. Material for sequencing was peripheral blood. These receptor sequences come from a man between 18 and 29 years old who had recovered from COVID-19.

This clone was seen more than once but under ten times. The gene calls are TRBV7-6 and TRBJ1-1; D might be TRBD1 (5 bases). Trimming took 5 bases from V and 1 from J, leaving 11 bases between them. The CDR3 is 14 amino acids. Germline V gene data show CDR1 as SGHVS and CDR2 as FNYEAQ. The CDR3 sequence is CASSPLDRNTEAFF. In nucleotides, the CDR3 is TGTGCCAGCAGCCCCCTTGACAGGAACACTGAAGCTTTCTTT.

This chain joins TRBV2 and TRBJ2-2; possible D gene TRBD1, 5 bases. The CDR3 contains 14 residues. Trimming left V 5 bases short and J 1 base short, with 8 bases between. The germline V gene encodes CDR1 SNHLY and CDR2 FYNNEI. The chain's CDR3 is CASSTQGNTGELFF. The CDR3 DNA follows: TGTGCCAGCAGTACGCAGGGGAACACCGGGGAGCTGTTTTTT.

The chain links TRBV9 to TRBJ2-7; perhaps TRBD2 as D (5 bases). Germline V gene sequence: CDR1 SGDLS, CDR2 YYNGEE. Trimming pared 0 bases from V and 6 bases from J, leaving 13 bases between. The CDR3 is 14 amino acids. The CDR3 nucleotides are TGTGCCAGCAGCGTAGAAGAGGGAAGGAGCGAGCAGTACTTC. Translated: CASSVEEGRSEQYF.

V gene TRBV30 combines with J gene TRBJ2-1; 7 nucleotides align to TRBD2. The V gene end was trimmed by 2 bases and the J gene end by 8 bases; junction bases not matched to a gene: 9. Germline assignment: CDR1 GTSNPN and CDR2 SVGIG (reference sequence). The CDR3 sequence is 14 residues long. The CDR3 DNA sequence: TGTGCCTGGAGTAGCCAGCGGGGTATCGATGAGCAGTTCTTC. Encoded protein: CAWSSQRGIDEQFF.

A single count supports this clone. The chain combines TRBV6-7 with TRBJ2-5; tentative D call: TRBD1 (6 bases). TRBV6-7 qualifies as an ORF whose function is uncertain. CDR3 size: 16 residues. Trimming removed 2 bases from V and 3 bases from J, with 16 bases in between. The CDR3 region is CASSYPRLGAKETQYF. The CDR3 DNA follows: TGTGCCAGCAGTTACCCGCGGTTGGGGGCTAAAGAGACCCAGTACTTC.

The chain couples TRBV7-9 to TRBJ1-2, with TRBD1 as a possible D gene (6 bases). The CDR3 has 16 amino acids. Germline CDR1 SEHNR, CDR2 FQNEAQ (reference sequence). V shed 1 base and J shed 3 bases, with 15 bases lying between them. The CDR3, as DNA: TGTGCCAGCAGCTTAGTTTCCGGCACAGGGTACTATGGCTACACCTTC. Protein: CASSLVSGTGYYGYTF. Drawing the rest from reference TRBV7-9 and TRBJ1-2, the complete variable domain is DTGVSQNPRHKITKRGQNVTFRCDPISEHNRLYWYRQTLGQGPEFLTYFQNEAQLEKSRLLSDRFSAERPKGSFSTLEIQRTEQGDSAMYLCASSLVSGTGYYGYTFGSGTRLTVV.

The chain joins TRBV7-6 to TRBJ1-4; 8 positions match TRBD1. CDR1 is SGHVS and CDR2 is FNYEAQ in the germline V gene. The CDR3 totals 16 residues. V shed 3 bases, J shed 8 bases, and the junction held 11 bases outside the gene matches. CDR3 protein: CASSLGEDRDREKLFF. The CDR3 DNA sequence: TGTGCCAGCAGCTTGGGGGAGGACAGGGATAGGGAAAAACTGTTTTTT.

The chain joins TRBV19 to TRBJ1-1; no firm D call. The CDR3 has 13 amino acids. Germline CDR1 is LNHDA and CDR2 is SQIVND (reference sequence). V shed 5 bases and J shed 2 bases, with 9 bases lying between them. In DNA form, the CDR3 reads TGTGCCAGTAGTCCCTTATCCAACACTGAAGCTTTCTTT. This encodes CASSPLSNTEAFF.

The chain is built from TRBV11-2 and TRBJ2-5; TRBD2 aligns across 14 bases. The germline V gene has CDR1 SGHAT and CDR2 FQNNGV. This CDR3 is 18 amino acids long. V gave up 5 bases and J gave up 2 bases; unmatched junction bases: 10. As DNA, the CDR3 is TGTGCCAGCAGCCCCCGGACTAGCGGGGGGCCCAGTCAAGAGACCCAGTACTTC. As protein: CASSPRTSGGPSQETQYF.

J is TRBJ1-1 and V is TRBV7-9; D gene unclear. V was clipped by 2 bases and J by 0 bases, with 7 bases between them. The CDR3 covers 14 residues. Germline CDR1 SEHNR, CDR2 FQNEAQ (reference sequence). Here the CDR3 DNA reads TGTGCCAGCAGCTTAAGCGAGTTGAACACTGAAGCTTTCTTT. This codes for CASSLSELNTEAFF.

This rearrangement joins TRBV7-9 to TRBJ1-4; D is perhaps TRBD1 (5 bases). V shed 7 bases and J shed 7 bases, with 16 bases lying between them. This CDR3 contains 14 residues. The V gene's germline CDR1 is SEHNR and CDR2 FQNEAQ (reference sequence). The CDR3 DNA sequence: TGTGCCAGCACTACCAACTTGGGGGGTGAAAAACTGTTTTTT. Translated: CASTTNLGGEKLFF.

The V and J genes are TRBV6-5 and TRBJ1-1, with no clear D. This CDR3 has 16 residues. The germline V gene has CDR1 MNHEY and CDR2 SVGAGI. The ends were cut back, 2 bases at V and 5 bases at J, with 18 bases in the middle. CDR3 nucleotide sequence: TGTGCCAGCAGTTACAAGGTCGGGGTTGGATGGACTGAAGCTTTCTTT. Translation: CASSYKVGVGWTEAFF.

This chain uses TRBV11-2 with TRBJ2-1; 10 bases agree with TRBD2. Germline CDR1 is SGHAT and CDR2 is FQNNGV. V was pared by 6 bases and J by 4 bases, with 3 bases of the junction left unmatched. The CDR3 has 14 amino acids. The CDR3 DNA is TGTGCCAGCAGTGGACTAGCGGATTACAATGAGCAGTTCTTC. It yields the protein CASSGLADYNEQFF.

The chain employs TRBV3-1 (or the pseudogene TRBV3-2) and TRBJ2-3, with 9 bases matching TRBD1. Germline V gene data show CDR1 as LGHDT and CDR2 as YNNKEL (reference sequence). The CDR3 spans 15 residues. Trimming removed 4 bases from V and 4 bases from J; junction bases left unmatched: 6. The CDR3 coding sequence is TGTGCCAGCAGCCGAACAGGGGGCGCGGCAGATACGCAGTATTTT. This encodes CASSRTGGAADTQYF.